Presented here are 13 T cell receptor beta chains from one specimen sequenced in a study of low-dose radiotherapy and immunotherapy resistance in tumors. Time point: after trial treatment. Treatment specified: LDRT plus nivolumab, ipilimumab, low-dose cyclophosphamide and aspirin (RACIN trial). First-strand cDNA relied on TRAV- and TRBV-specific primers spanning alpha and beta chains. It was with a constant-region primer and a V-primer adapter that TCRs were amplified over roughly 19 PCR cycles. TCRdb independently ran MiXCR on the reads; one entry per CDR3 protein. This table has tens of thousands of distinct CDR3 sequences, approximately 22% appearing once. The sample here was PBMCs, taken after low-dose radiotherapy plus immunotherapy. The origin of the receptors is a female donor with ovarian cancer.

To note about this clonotype: A far larger clone lies a single base away; this is likely a read error. The chain is built from TRBV9 and TRBJ2-1; the D gene is possibly TRBD1 (6 bases). Germline V gene sequence: CDR1 SGDLS, CDR2 YYNGEE. The CDR3 length is 17 residues. Trimming took 5 bases from V and 8 from J, leaving 26 bases between them. CDR3 protein: CASRQGVGAGPVDEQFF. The CDR3 DNA follows: TGTGCCAGCAGACAAGGCGTGGGGGCAGGGCCGGTGGATGAGCAGTTCTTC.

A note on this clonotype: Just one base apart from a much larger clone, this may be a read error. The chain has TRBV4-1 and TRBJ1-6; D gene unclear. The germline V gene encodes CDR1 MGHRA and CDR2 YSYEKL. This CDR3 region has 15 residues. DNA of the CDR3: TGCGCCAACAGCCAAGATCTAAGCAGAAATTCACCCCTCCACTTT. It is translated as CANSQDLSRNSPLHF.

This chain connects TRBV6-1 to TRBJ2-1; TRBD2 matches 11 bases. This CDR3 region has 17 residues. Germline trimming cut 2 bases from V and 11 bases from J; bases unmatched to any gene: 14. Germline loops: CDR1 MNHNS, CDR2 SASEGT. CDR3 region: CASSESLGLAGGGKQFF. The CDR3 region has the DNA TGTGCCAGCAGTGAAAGTCTCGGGCTAGCGGGGGGCGGAAAGCAGTTCTTC.

Comments on this clonotype: No DNA is shown, since the ends of the CDR3 on it are uncertain; the CDR3 is the one TCRdb lists. CDR3 in amino acids: CASTNQTALYFCATGEGSTDTQYF. V usage is TRBV9 and J usage is TRBJ2-3; TRBD1 is taken as the D call from the table, unchecked against the DNA. The CDR3 has 24 residues if both end residues are counted. Germline V gives CDR1 SGDLS, CDR2 YYNGEE.

This clonotype was detected ten times or more. V gene TRBV14 combines with J gene TRBJ2-1; D tentatively fits TRBD1 or TRBD2 (5 bases each). This CDR3 comprises 16 residues. V lost 0 bases, J lost 2 bases, and 11 bases lay in between. The V gene's germline CDR1 is SGHDN and CDR2 FVKESK. The CDR3 region is CASSQEGPGPYNEQFF. CDR3 DNA sequence: TGTGCCAGCAGCCAAGAAGGGCCGGGACCCTACAATGAGCAGTTCTTC.

Concerning this clonotype itself: This may come from a read error, since a much larger clone is one base off. V and J are TRBV7-2 and TRBJ2-6; 10 nucleotides line up with TRBD1. Germline assignment: CDR1 SGHTA and CDR2 FQGNSA. The V and J ends lost 6 bases and 0 bases, in that order; junction bases with no gene match: 5. The CDR3 loop spans 17 amino acids. The CDR3 reads CASRPGQGRSGANVLTF. The CDR3, as DNA: TGTGCCAGCAGGCCGGGACAGGGGCGCTCTGGGGCCAACGTCCTGACTTTC.

This clonotype was observed many times. At one boundary the junction diverges from the germline segment, which might be a read error. This chain joins TRBV5-1 and TRBJ2-7; 10 bases match TRBD1. This CDR3 contains 13 residues. Looked up from germline, CDR1 is SGHRS and CDR2 is YFSETQ. In DNA form, the CDR3 reads TGTGCCAGCAGCCGGGACAGGGGATCCGAGCAGTACTTC. Translation: CASSRDRGSEQYF.

This clonotype has ten or more counts. The chain uses TRBV18 and TRBJ2-7, with D perhaps matching TRBD1 or TRBD2 (6 bases each). The CDR3 length is 15 residues. Germline V lookup: CDR1 KGHSH, CDR2 LQKENI. V shed 3 bases and J shed 0 bases, with 12 bases lying between them. The CDR3 spells CASSPRGASSYEQYF. CDR3 DNA sequence: TGTGCCAGCTCACCGAGGGGGGCCAGCTCCTACGAGCAGTACTTC.

This clonotype was counted at least ten times. The J gene is TRBJ2-7, the V gene TRBV21-1; the listed D gene, TRBD1, was not tested against the DNA. TRBV21-1 is reported as a pseudogene. The CDR3 extends over 12 amino acids. Written as DNA, the CDR3 is TGTGCCAGCATTCCGGGGGCCCGCGAGCAGTACTTC. It specifies CASIPGAREQYF.

On this clonotype: A far bigger clonotype differs at one base, so this is likely a read error. J is TRBJ2-6 and V is TRBV6-8; D possibly uses TRBD1 or TRBD2 (5 bases each). This CDR3 spans 15 amino acids. Germline loops: CDR1 MNHGY, CDR2 SAAAGT. Here the CDR3 DNA reads TGTGCCAGCAGTTACCGGGGTCCCGGGGCCAACATCCTGACTTTC. Encoded protein: CASSYRGPGANILTF.

This clonotype appeared a few times. V and J are TRBV5-1 and TRBJ2-7, with 9 bases matching TRBD2. Germline CDR1 is SGHRS and CDR2 is YFSETQ. The CDR3 runs 15 residues. The trim removed 4 bases at V and 4 bases at J, leaving 9 bases unmatched. The CDR3 DNA is TGCGCCAGCAGCCCCGGGACTAGCCTACAGTACGAGCAGTACTTC. This codes for CASSPGTSLQYEQYF. The whole variable domain, filled in from reference TRBV5-1 and TRBJ2-7, reads KAGVTQTPRYLIKTRGQQVTLSCSPISGHRSVSWYQQTPGQGLQFLFEYFSETQRNKGNFPGRFSGRQFSNSRSEMNVSTLELGDSALYLCASSPGTSLQYEQYFGPGTRLTVT.

This clonotype was seen repeatedly, ten times or more. This chain links TRBV19 with TRBJ1-4; D remains unclear. Trimming pared 7 bases from V and 3 bases from J, leaving 3 bases between. The CDR3 spans 11 residues. Per the germline V gene, CDR1 is LNHDA and CDR2 is SQIVND (reference sequence). In DNA form, the CDR3 reads TGTGCCAGTACCGCTAATGAAAAACTGTTTTTT. Its translation: CASTANEKLFF.

This rearrangement joins TRBV9 to TRBJ2-4; 13 bases map to TRBD2. In germline, CDR1 is SGDLS, CDR2 YYNGEE. This CDR3 comprises 15 residues. Germline trimming cut 3 bases from V and 8 bases from J; bases unmatched to any gene: 5. The CDR3 reads CASSATSGRRHIQYF. The CDR3 DNA follows: TGTGCCAGCAGCGCGACTAGCGGGAGGCGGCACATTCAGTACTTC.